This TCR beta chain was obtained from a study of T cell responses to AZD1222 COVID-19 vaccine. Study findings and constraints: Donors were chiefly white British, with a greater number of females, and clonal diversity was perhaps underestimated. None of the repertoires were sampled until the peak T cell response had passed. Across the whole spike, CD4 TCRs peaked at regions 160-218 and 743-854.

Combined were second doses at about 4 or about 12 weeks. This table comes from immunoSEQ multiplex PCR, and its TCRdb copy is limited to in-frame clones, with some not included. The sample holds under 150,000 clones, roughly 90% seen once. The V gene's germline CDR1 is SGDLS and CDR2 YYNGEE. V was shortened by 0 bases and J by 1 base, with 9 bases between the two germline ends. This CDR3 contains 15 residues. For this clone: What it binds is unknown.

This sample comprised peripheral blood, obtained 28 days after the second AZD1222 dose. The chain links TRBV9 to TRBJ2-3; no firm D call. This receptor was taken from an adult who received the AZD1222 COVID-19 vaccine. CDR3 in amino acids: CASSVGGARTDTQYF. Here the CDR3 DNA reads TGTGCCAGCAGCGTAGGTGGCGCCCGCACAGATACGCAGTATTTT.